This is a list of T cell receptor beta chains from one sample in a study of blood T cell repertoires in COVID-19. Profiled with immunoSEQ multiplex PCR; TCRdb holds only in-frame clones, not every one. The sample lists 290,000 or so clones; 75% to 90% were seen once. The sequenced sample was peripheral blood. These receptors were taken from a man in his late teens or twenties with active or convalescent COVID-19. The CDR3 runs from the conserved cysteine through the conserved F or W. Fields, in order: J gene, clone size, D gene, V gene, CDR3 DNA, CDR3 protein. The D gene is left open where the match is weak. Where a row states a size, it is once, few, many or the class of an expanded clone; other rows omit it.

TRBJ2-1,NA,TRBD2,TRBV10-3,TGTGCCATCACCCGTCTAGCGGGAAGCTCCTACAATGAGCAGTTCTTC,CAITRLAGSSYNEQFF
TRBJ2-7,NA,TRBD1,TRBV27,TGTGCCAGCAGAACGGGACAGGTGTACGAGCAGTACTTC,CASRTGQVYEQYF
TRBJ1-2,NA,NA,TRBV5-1,TGCGCCAGCAGCTCCCCGGGACTCTATGGCTACACCTTC,CASSSPGLYGYTF
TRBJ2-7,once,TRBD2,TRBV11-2,TGTGCCAGCAGCTTAGAGCTAGCGGGAGCCTACGAGCAGTACTTC,CASSLELAGAYEQYF
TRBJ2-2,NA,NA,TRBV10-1,TGCGCCAGCAGTGAGGCAGGGGCGAACACCGGGGAGCTGTTTTTT,CASSEAGANTGELFF
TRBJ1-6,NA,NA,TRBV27,TGTGCCAGCAATCGGGTTTCACCCCTCCACTTT,CASNRVSPLHF
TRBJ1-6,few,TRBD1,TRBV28,TGTGCCAGCAGCCCCGGACAGGGTAATTCACCCCTCCACTTT,CASSPGQGNSPLHF
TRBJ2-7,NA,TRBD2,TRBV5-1,TGCGCCAGCAGCGCAGGGACTAGCGGGTCCTACGAGCAGTACTTC,CASSAGTSGSYEQYF
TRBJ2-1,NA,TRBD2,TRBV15,TGTGCCACCGCCCGGACTAGCGGGATATATGAGCAGTTCTTC,CATARTSGIYEQFF
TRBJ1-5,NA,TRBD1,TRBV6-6,TGTGCCAGCAGCCCCATTAGGGGACAGGGGGCTTTTGGGGGCAATCAGCCCCAGCATTTT,CASSPIRGQGAFGGNQPQHF
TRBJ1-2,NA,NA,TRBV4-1,TGCGCCAGCAGACCCGACAGCCCGCCCTATGGCTACACCTTC,CASRPDSPPYGYTF
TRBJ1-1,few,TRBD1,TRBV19,TGTGCCAGTTCGGACAGGCTCTACGCTGAAGCTTTCTTT,CASSDRLYAEAFF
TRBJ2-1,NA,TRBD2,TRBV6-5,TGTGCCAGCAGTTCACTCCTCGGCGGGGGCTACAATGAGCAGTTCTTC,CASSSLLGGGYNEQFF
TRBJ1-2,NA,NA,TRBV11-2,TGTGCCAGCAGCTTTAGGGGGTCCACGATCGGGGCGTCGGACTATGGCTACACCTTC,CASSFRGSTIGASDYGYTF
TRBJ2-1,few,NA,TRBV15,TGTGCCACCAGCAGGCACCAGGGAAATGAGCAGTTCTTC,CATSRHQGNEQFF
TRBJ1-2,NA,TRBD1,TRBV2,TGTGCCAGCAGACAGGGGAACAACTATGGCTACACCTTC,CASRQGNNYGYTF
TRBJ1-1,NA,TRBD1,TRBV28,TGTGCCAGCAGTCGACAGGGTTACACTGAAGCTTTCTTT,CASSRQGYTEAFF
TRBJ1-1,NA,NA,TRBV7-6,TGTGCCAGCAGCTTAACACCGAACACTGAAGCTTTCTTT,CASSLTPNTEAFF
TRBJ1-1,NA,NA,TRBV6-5,TGTGCCAGCGCTTATTCCACTGACACCACTGAAGCTTTCTTT,CASAYSTDTTEAFF
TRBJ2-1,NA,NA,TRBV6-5,TGTGCCTGCCAGTGGGGACAAGACTACAATGAGCAGTTCTTC,CACQWGQDYNEQFF
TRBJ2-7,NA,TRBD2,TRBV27,TGTGCCAGCAGTTTGGTAGCGGGAGCCTACGAGCAGTACTTC,CASSLVAGAYEQYF
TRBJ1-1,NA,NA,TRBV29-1,TGCAGCGTTGACGACATGAACACTGAAGCTTTCTTT,CSVDDMNTEAFF
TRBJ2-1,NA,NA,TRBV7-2,TGTGCCAGCAGCTTAAGTCGGGACACACACAATGAGCAGTTCTTC,CASSLSRDTHNEQFF
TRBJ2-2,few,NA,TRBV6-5,TGTGCCAGCAGCTATCAGAACACCGGGGAGCTGTTTTTT,CASSYQNTGELFF
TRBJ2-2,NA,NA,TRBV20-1,TGCAGTGCTAGTGATCAGTCCAGAAACACCGGGGAGCTGTTTTTT,CSASDQSRNTGELFF
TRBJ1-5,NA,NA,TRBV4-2,TGTGCCAGCAGCCAAGATCTTGGGGGGAAGCGCAATCAGCCCCAGCATTTT,CASSQDLGGKRNQPQHF
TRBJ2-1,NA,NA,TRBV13,TGTGCCAGCAGCGGAGGGACTCTTCCTGTTCGCGGGGAGTTCTTC,CASSGGTLPVRGEFF
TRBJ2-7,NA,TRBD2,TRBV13,TGTGCCAGCAGCGACGCCACGGGACTAGCGGGAACTCTCCGCTCCTACGAGCAGTACTTC,CASSDATGLAGTLRSYEQYF
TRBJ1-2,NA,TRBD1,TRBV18,TGTGCCAGCTCACTTGGAGGACAGGGGAATTATGGCTACACCTTC,CASSLGGQGNYGYTF
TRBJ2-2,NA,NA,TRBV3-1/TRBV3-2,TGTGCCAGCAGCCTTCGGGGGGCAACCGGGGAGCTGTTTTTT,CASSLRGATGELFF
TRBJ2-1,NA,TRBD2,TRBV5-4,TGTGCCAGCAGCTTGGGGACCGGGACTAGCGGGAGAGGTGGGTTAGGTGAGCAGTTCTTC,CASSLGTGTSGRGGLGEQFF
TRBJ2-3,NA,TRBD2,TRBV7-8,TGTGCCAGCATTTTCTCCCGCGGGGGGGCCTCTAGCACAGATACGCAGTATTTT,CASIFSRGGASSTDTQYF
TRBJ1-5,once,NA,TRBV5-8,TGTGCCAGCAGCTTGGAATATGCGATCAGCGCCCAGCATTTT,CASSLEYAISAQHF
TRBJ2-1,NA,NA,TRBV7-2,TGTGCCAGCAGCCTACTAAATGAGCAGTTCTTC,CASSLLNEQFF
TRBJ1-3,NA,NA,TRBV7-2,TGTGCCAGCAGCTTAGTTCCGGGAAACACCATATATTTT,CASSLVPGNTIYF
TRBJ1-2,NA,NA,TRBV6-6,TGTGCCAGCAGCAGGGACAATCGAAACTATGGCTACACCTTC,CASSRDNRNYGYTF
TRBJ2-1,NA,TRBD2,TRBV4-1,TGCGCCAGCAGCCAAGGTCAGGGGGGGACTAGCGGGAGGGCCGGCTCCTACAATGAGCAGTTCTTC,CASSQGQGGTSGRAGSYNEQFF
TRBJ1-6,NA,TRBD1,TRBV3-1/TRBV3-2,TGTGCCAGCAGCCAAGATTGGGGGTACAGGGGGCAGGCACCCCTCCACTTT,CASSQDWGYRGQAPLHF
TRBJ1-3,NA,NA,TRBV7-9,TGTGCCAGCAGCTCTAATAGTAACACCATATATTTT,CASSSNSNTIYF
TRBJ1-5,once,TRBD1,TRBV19,TGTGCCAGTAGTACACCCCGGGACAGGGGAAATCAGCCCCAGCATTTT,CASSTPRDRGNQPQHF
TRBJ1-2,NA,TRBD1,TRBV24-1,TGTGCCACCACCGCGGCAGGGGGCAACGATGGCTACACCTTC,CATTAAGGNDGYTF
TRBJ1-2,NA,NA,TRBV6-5,TGTGCCAGCGAGCCAGGGGACGGCTACACCTTC,CASEPGDGYTF
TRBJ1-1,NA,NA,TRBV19,TGTGCCAGTAGTATAGTACAGGGGAACACTGAAGCTTTCTTT,CASSIVQGNTEAFF
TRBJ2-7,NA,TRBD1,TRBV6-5,TGTGCCAGCAGCGACTACGGGACAGGGGACTACGAGCAGTACTTC,CASSDYGTGDYEQYF
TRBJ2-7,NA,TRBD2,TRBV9,TGTGCCAGCAGCCCATCTAGCGGGACCTACGAGCAGTACTTC,CASSPSSGTYEQYF
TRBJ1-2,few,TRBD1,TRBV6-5,TGTGCCAGCAGGGGACAGGGGTGGTCCTATGGCTACACCTTC,CASRGQGWSYGYTF
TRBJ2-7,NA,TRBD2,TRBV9,TGTGCCAGCAGCGTTGCCTCCGGGACTATTTCCTACGAGCAGTACTTC,CASSVASGTISYEQYF
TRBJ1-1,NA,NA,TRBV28,TGTGCCAGCAGACCTACAGGGAGCACTGAAGCTTTCTTT,CASRPTGSTEAFF
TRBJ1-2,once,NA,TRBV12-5,TGTGCTAGTGGTTTGGGCGAGGGATTGGTCTATGGCTACACCTTC,CASGLGEGLVYGYTF
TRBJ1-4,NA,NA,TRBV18,TGTGCCAGCTCATCGAAACGACAGGCGGGTAATGAAAAACTGTTTTTT,CASSSKRQAGNEKLFF
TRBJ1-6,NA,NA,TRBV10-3,TGTGCCATCGGGTACAGGGAGGGAAATTCACCCCTCCACTTT,CAIGYREGNSPLHF
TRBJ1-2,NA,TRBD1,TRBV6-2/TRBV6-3,TGTGCCAGCAGTTTCTGGACAGGGTCGACTAACTATGGCTACACCTTC,CASSFWTGSTNYGYTF
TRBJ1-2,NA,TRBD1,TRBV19,TGTGCCAGTAGTATACGGGACAGGGTCTATGGCTACACCTTC,CASSIRDRVYGYTF
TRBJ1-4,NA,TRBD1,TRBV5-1,TGCGCCAGCAGCCACTACGGGACAGATGGAGAAAAACTGTTTTTT,CASSHYGTDGEKLFF
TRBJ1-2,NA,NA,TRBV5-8,TGTGCCAGCAGCTTTCCAGGAGGCTACACCTTC,CASSFPGGYTF
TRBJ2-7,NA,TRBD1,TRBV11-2,TGTGCCAGCAGCTTAGGACAGGGTTCGGACTTC,CASSLGQGSDF
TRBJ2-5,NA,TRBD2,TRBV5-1,TGCGCCAGCAGCTTGGGGGCTAGCGGCAAGTACCAAGAGACCCAGTACTTC,CASSLGASGKYQETQYF
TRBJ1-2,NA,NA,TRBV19,TGTGCCAGTATGACGGGAAAGGGCTACACCTTC,CASMTGKGYTF
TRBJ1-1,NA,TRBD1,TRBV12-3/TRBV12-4,TGTGCCAGCAGTAAGGACAGGGACACTGAAGCTTTCTTT,CASSKDRDTEAFF